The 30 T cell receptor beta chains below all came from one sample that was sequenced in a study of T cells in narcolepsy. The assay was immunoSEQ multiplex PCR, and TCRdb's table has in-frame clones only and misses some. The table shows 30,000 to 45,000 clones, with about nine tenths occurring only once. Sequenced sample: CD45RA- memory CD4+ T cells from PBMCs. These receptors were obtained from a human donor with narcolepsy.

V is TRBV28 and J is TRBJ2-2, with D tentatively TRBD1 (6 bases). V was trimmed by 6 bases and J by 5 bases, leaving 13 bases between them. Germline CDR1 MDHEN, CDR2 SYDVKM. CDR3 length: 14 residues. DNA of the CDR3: TGTGCCAGCAGAAGAACAGGGAATACCGGGGAGCTGTTTTTT. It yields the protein CASRRTGNTGELFF.

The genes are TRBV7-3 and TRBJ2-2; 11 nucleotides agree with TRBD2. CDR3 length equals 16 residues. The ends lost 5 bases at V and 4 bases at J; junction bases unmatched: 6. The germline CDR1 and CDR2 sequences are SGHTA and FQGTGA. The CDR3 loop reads CASSPTGTSGTGELFF. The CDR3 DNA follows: TGTGCCAGCAGCCCAACCGGGACTAGCGGCACCGGGGAGCTGTTTTTT.

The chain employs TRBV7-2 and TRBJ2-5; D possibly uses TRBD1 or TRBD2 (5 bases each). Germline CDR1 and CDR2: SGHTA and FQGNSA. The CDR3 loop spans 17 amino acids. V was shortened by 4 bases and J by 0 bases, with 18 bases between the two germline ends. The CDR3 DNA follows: TGTGCCAGCAGCTCAGAACTCGGGACGGTAGACCAAGAGACCCAGTACTTC. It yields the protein CASSSELGTVDQETQYF.

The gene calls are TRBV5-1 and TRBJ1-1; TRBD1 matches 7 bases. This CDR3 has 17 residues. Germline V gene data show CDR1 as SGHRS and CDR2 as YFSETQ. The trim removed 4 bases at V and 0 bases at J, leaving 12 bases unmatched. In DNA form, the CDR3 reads TGCGCCAGCAGCCCGGGCAGGACAGGACACATGAACACTGAAGCTTTCTTT. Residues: CASSPGRTGHMNTEAFF.

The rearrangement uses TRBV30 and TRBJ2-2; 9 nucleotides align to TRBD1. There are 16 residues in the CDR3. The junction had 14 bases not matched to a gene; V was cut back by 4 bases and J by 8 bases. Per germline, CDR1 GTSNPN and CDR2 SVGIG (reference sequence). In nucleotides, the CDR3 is TGTGCCTGGACCCTCCGAAGGACAGGGGTCGGTGGGGAGCTGTTTTTT. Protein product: CAWTLRRTGVGGELFF.

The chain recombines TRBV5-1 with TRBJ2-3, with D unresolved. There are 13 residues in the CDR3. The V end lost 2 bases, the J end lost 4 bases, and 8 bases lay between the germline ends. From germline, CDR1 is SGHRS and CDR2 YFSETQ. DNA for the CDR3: TGCGCCAGCAGCTTTGGTTTGGCAGATACGCAGTATTTT. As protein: CASSFGLADTQYF.

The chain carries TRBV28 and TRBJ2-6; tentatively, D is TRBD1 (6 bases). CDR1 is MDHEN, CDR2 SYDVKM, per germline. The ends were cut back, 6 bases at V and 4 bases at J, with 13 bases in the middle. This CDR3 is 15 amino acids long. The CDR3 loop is CASSKTGSGANVLTF. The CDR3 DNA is TGTGCCAGCAGCAAGACAGGCTCGGGGGCCAACGTCCTGACTTTC.

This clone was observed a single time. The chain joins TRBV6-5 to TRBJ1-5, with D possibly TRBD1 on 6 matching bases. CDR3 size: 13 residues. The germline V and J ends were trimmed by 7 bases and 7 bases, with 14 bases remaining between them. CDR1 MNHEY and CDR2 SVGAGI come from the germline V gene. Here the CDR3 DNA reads TGTGCCAGCAAGGAACAGGGTGGACAGCCCCAGCATTTT. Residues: CASKEQGGQPQHF.

The CDR3 region is CASRADGNTEAFF. The CDR3 DNA is TGTGCCAGCAGAGCGGACGGGAACACTGAAGCTTTCTTT. This chain connects TRBV2 to TRBJ1-1; no clear D gene. This CDR3 is built from 13 residues. Looked up from germline, CDR1 is SNHLY and CDR2 is FYNNEI. Between the trimmed V and J ends, which lost 6 bases and 1 base, there was a span of 9 bases.

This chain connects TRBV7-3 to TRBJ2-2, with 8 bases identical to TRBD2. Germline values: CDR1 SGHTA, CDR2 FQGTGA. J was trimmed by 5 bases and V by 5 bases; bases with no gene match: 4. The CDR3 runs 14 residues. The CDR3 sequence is CASSPSGRTGELFF. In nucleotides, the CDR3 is TGTGCCAGCAGCCCCAGCGGGAGAACCGGGGAGCTGTTTTTT.

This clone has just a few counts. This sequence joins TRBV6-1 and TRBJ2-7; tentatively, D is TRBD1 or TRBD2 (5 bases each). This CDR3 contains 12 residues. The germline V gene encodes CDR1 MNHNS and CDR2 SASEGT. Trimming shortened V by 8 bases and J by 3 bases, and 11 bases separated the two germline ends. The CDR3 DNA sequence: TGTGCCAGCTTCCGGGACGACTACGAGCAGTACTTC. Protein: CASFRDDYEQYF.

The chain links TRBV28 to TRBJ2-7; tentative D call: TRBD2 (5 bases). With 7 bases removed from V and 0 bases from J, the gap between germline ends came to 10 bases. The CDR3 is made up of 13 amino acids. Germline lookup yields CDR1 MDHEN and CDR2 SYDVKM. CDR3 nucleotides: TGTGCCAGCAACGGCGGGTTCTCCTACGAGCAGTACTTC. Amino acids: CASNGGFSYEQYF.

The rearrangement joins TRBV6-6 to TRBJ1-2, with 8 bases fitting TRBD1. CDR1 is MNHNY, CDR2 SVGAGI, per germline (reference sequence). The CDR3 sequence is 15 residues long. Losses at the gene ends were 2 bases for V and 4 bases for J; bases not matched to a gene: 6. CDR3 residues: CASSYVGQGGYGYTF. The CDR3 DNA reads TGTGCCAGCAGTTACGTCGGACAGGGAGGCTATGGCTACACCTTC.

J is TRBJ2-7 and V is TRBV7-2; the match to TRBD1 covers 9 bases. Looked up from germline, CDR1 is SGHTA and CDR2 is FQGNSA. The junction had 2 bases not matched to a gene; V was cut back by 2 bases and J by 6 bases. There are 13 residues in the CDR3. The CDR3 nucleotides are TGTGCCAGCAGCTTAAGACAGGGGGGCGAGCAGTACTTC. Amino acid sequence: CASSLRQGGEQYF.

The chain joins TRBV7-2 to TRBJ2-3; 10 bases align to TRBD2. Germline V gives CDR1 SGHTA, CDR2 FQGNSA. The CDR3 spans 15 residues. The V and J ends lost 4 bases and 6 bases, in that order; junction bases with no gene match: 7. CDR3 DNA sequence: TGTGCCAGCAGCTCACAGCGGGGGGGTTGGGATACGCAGTATTTT. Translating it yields CASSSQRGGWDTQYF.

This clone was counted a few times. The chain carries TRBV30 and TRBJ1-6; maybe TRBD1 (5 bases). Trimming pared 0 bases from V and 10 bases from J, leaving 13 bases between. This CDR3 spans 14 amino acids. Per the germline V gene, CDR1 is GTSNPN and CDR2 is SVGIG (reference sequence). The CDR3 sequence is CAWSVGRESSPLHF. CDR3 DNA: TGTGCCTGGAGTGTGGGCAGGGAATCATCACCCCTCCACTTT.

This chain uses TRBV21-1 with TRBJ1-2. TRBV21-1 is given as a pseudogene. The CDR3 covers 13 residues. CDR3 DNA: TGTGCCAGCAGCAAACGGGAGGGCTATGGCTACACCTTC. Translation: CASSKREGYGYTF.

The CDR3, as DNA: TGTGCCAGCAGTCAGGACAGAAAGAGGGGCTACACCTTC. It translates to CASSQDRKRGYTF. This chain uses TRBV7-2 with TRBJ1-2; D perhaps matches TRBD1 (6 bases). With 6 bases removed from V and 8 bases from J, the gap between germline ends came to 16 bases. CDR3 length equals 13 residues. Germline-derived CDR1 and CDR2 are SGHTA and FQGNSA.

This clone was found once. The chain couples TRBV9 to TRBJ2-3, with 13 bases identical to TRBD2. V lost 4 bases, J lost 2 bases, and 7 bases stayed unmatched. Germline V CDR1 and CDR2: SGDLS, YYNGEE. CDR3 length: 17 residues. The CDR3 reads CASSISTSGGATDTQYF. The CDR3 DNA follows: TGTGCCAGCAGCATTAGCACTAGCGGGGGGGCCACAGATACGCAGTATTTT. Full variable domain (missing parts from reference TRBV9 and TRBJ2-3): DSGVTQTPKHLITATGQRVTLRCSPRSGDLSVYWYQQSLDQGLQFLIQYYNGEERAKGNILERFSAQQFPDLHSELNLSSLELGDSALYFCASSISTSGGATDTQYFGPGTRLTVL.

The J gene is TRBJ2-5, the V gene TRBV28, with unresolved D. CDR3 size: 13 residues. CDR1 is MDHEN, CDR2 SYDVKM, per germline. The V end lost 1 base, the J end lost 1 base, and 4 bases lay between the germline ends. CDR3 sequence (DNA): TGTGCCAGCAGTTTATATGCCCAAGAGACCCAGTACTTC. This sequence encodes CASSLYAQETQYF.

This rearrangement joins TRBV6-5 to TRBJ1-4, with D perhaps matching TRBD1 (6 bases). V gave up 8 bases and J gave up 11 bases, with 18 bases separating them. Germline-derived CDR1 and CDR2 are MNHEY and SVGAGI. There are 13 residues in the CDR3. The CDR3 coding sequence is TGTGCCAGCCTGGGGGGGCCGGGGGAGAAACTGTTTTTT. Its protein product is CASLGGPGEKLFF.

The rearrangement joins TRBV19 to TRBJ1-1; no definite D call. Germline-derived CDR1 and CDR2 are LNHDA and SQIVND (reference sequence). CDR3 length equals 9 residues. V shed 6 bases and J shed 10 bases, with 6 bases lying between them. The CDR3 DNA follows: TGTGCCAGTAGCCCCAGAGCTTTCTTT. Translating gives CASSPRAFF. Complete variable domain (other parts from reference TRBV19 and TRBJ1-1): DGGITQSPKYLFRKEGQNVTLSCEQNLNHDAMYWYRQDPGQGLRLIYYSQIVNDFQKGDIAEGYSVSREKKESFPLTVTSAQKNPTAFYLCASSPRAFFGQGTRLTVV.

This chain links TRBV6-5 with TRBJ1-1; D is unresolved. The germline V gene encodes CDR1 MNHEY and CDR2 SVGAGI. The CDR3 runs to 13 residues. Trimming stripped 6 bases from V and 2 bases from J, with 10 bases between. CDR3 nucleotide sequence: TGTGCCAGCAGACTAGGTTTAAACACTGAAGCTTTCTTT. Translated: CASRLGLNTEAFF.

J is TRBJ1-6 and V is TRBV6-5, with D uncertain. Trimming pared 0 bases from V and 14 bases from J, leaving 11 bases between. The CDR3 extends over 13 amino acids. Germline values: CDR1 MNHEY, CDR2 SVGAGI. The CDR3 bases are TGTGCCAGCAGTTACTCGGGGAGCTCGGCCCTCCACTTT. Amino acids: CASSYSGSSALHF.

The CDR3 is CASSLDGSGREQFF. CDR3 DNA sequence: TGCGCCAGCAGCTTGGACGGTTCCGGGCGGGAGCAGTTCTTC. The V and J genes are TRBV5-1 and TRBJ2-1; D call uncertain. The CDR3 has 14 residues. V was trimmed by 0 bases and J by 10 bases, leaving 14 bases between them. Germline loops: CDR1 SGHRS, CDR2 YFSETQ.

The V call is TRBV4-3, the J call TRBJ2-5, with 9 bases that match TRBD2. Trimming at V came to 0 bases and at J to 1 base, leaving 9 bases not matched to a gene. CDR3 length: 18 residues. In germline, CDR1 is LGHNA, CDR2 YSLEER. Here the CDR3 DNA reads TGCGCCAGCAGCCAAGATCTGCGCGGGGGGGGGTCCCAAGAGACCCAGTACTTC. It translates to CASSQDLRGGGSQETQYF.

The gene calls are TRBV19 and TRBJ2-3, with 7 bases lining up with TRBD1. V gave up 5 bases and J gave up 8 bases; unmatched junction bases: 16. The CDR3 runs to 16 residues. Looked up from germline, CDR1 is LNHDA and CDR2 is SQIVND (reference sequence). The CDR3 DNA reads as TGTGCCAGTAGTCCGCCGGAGCGACAGGGACAAGGTACGCAGTATTTT. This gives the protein CASSPPERQGQGTQYF.

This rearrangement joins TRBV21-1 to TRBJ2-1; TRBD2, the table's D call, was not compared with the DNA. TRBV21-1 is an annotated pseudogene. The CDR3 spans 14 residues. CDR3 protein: CASTGTSGYNEQFF. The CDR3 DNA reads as TGTGCCAGCACCGGGACTAGCGGCTACAATGAGCAGTTCTTC.

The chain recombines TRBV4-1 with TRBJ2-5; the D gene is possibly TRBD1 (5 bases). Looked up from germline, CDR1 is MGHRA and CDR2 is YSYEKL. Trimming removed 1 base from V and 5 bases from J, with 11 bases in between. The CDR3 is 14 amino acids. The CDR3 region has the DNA TGCGCCAGCAGCCAAGGAGAACAGGAGGAGACCCAGTACTTC. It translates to CASSQGEQEETQYF.

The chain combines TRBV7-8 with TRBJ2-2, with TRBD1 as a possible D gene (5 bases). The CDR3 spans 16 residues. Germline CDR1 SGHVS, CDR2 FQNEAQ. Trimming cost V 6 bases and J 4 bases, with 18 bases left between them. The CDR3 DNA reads TGTGCCAGCAGGGTCCAGGGCGCCTCGATCACCGGGGAGCTGTTTTTT. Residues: CASRVQGASITGELFF.